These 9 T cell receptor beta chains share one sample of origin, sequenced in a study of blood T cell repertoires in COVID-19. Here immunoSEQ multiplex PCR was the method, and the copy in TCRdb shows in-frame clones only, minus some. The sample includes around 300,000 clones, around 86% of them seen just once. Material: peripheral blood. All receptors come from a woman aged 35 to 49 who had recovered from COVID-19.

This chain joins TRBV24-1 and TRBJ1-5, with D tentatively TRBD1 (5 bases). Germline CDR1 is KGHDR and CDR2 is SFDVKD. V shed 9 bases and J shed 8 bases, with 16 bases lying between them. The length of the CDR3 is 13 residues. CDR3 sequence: CATAPDGTEPQHF. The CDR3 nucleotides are TGTGCCACCGCCCCCGATGGGACTGAGCCCCAGCATTTT.

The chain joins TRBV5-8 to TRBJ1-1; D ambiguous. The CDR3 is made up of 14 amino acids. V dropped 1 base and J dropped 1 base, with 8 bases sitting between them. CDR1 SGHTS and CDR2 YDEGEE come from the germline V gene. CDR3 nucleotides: TGTGCCAGCAGCTTGAGGGAGCCGAACACTGAAGCTTTCTTT. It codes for CASSLREPNTEAFF.

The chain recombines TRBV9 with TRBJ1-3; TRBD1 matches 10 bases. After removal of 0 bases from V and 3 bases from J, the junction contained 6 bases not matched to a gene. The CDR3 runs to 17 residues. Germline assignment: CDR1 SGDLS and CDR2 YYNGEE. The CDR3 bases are TGTGCCAGCAGCGTAGGGGGACAGGGGCATTTTGGAAACACCATATATTTT. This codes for CASSVGGQGHFGNTIYF.

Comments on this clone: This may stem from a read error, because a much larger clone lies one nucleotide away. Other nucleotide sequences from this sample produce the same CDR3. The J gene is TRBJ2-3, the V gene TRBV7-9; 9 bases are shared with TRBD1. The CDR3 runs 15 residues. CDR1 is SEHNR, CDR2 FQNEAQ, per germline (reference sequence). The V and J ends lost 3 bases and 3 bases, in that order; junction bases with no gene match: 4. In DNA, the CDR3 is TGTGCCAGCAGCTTCCGGGACAGGGATACAGATACGCAGTATTTT. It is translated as CASSFRDRDTDTQYF.

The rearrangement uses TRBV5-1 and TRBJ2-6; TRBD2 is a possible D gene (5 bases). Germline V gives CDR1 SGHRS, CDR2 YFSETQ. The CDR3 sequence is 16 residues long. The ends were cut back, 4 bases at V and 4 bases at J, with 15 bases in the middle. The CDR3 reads CASSPIGGSGANVLTF. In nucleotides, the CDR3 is TGCGCCAGCAGCCCGATAGGAGGTTCCGGGGCCAACGTCCTGACTTTC.

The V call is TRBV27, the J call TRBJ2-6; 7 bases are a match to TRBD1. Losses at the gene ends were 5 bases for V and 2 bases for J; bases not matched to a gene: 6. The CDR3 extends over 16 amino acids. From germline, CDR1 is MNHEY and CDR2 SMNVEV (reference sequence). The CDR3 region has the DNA TGTGCCAGCAGTCACCTTCAGGGGGCTGGGGCCAACGTCCTGACTTTC. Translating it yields CASSHLQGAGANVLTF.

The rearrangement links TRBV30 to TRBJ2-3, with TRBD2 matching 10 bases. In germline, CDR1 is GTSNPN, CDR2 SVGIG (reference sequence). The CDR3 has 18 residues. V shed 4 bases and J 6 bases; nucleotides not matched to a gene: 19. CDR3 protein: CAWISGLAGEVGGDTQYF. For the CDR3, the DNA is TGTGCCTGGATCTCGGGGCTAGCGGGAGAGGTCGGGGGGGATACGCAGTATTTT.

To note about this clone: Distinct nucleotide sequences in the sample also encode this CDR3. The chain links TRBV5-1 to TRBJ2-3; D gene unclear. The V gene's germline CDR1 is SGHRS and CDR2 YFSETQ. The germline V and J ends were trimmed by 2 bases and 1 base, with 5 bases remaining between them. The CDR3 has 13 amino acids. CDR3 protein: CASSFPGTDTQYF. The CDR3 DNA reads TGCGCCAGCAGCTTTCCGGGCACAGATACGCAGTATTTT.

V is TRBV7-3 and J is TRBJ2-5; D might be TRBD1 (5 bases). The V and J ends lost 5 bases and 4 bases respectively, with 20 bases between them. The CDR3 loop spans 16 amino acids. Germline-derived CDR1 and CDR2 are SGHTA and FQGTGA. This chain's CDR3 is CASSPQGIRLGETQYF. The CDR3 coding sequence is TGTGCCAGCAGCCCTCAGGGTATTAGATTAGGAGAGACCCAGTACTTC.